This TCR beta chain was found in a study of OX40 agonist ivuxolimab in advanced cancers. Study information: Given to patients was ivuxolimab, an agonistic anti-OX40 (CD134) antibody. Dose-escalation patients suffered from hepatocellular carcinoma, melanoma, renal cell or head and neck cancer.

This CDR3 has 15 residues. Germline assignment: CDR1 KGHSH and CDR2 LQKENI. V was pared by 5 bases and J by 4 bases, with 15 bases between. Using immunoSEQ multiplex PCR, the repertoire was profiled, and TCRdb retains in-frame clones only, with some absent. The table includes tens of thousands of clones, around four fifths detected once. The clonotype was recovered from an adult with an advanced solid tumor such as melanoma, head and neck, liver or kidney cancer. This sequence joins TRBV18 and TRBJ2-1; TRBD2 might be the D (5 bases). This specimen consisted of CD4+ or CD8+ T cells sorted from blood, obtained in a trial of the OX40 agonist ivuxolimab. Here the CDR3 reads CASSADIRGYNEQFF. Here the CDR3 DNA reads TGTGCCAGCTCAGCTGACATCCGGGGATACAATGAGCAGTTCTTC.